This passage covers 30 T cell receptor beta chains from one sample sequenced in a study of OX40 agonist ivuxolimab in advanced cancers. Only in-frame clones appear in the TCRdb table, and some are missing; sequencing was by immunoSEQ multiplex PCR. The data contain around 70,000 clones, 65% to 90% of them singletons. The sequenced sample was CD4+ or CD8+ T cells sorted from blood, obtained in a trial of the OX40 agonist ivuxolimab. The receptors stem from an adult with an advanced solid tumor such as melanoma, head and neck, liver or kidney cancer.

The chain has TRBV19 and TRBJ1-5; D ambiguous. Germline-derived CDR1 and CDR2 are LNHDA and SQIVND (reference sequence). V was clipped by 7 bases and J by 6 bases, with 13 bases between them. The length of the CDR3 is 13 residues. CDR3 in amino acids: CASTDLMGQPQHF. CDR3 DNA: TGTGCCAGTACCGATCTGATGGGTCAGCCCCAGCATTTT.

The CDR3 protein is CASSRLAGGPDTQYF. In DNA, the CDR3 is TGTGCCAGCAGTCGACTAGCGGGAGGGCCAGATACGCAGTATTTT. V usage is TRBV2 and J usage is TRBJ2-3; 14 bases align to TRBD2. Per the germline V gene, CDR1 is SNHLY and CDR2 is FYNNEI. The CDR3 is 15 amino acids. The V gene end was trimmed by 5 bases and the J gene end by 4 bases; junction bases not matched to a gene: 2. The full variable domain, its missing parts supplied by reference TRBV2 and TRBJ2-3, is EPEVTQTPSHQVTQMGQEVILRCVPISNHLYFYWYRQILGQKVEFLVSFYNNEISEKSEIFDDQFSVERPDGSNFTLKIRSTKLEDSAMYFCASSRLAGGPDTQYFGPGTRLTVL.

Worth noting for this clone: Other DNA sequences of this sample code for an identical CDR3. This chain joins TRBV9 and TRBJ2-2; D may be TRBD1 or TRBD2 (5 bases each). V lost 0 bases and J lost 0, with 9 bases in between. The CDR3 covers 16 residues. CDR1 is SGDLS, CDR2 YYNGEE, per germline. CDR3 bases: TGTGCCAGCAGCGTAGCTGGGGGACCGAACACCGGGGAGCTGTTTTTT. Its translation: CASSVAGGPNTGELFF.

The V and J genes are TRBV7-2 and TRBJ2-1; 9 bases align to TRBD1. This CDR3 is 15 amino acids long. Germline loops: CDR1 SGHTA, CDR2 FQGNSA. V shed 3 bases and J 5 bases; nucleotides not matched to a gene: 5. The DNA for the CDR3 is TGTGCCAGCAGCTTGGACAGGGGAAGTCACAATGAGCAGTTCTTC. Amino acid sequence: CASSLDRGSHNEQFF.

This chain uses TRBV9 with TRBJ1-1; possible D gene TRBD1, 6 bases. The CDR3 is made up of 11 amino acids. Germline CDR1 is SGDLS and CDR2 is YYNGEE. Trimming cost V 6 bases and J 6 bases, with 9 bases left between them. CDR3 DNA: TGTGCCAGCACCAACAGGGCTGAAGCTTTCTTT. As protein: CASTNRAEAFF.

The chain is built from TRBV7-6 and TRBJ2-1; D is unresolved. V lost 1 base, J lost 7 bases, and 8 bases lay in between. Germline CDR1 is SGHVS and CDR2 is FNYEAQ. The CDR3 has 13 residues. The DNA for the CDR3 is TGTGCCAGCAGCTTAGGACCCGAAAATGAGCAGTTCTTC. Translating gives CASSLGPENEQFF.

This clone was seen a few times. This chain joins TRBV7-9 and TRBJ1-2, with 9 bases identical to TRBD1. V lost 6 bases, J lost 7 bases, and 12 bases stayed unmatched. Germline V gene data show CDR1 as SEHNR and CDR2 as FQNEAQ (reference sequence). The CDR3 is 15 residues long. CDR3 region: CASRGQGIGLGGYTF. In DNA form, the CDR3 reads TGTGCCAGCAGAGGACAGGGGATTGGTTTAGGTGGCTACACCTTC.

This chain connects TRBV7-9 to TRBJ1-2, with a possible D match to TRBD1 (6 bases). Trimming took 5 bases from V and 6 from J, leaving 13 bases between them. In germline, CDR1 is SEHNR, CDR2 FQNEAQ (reference sequence). The CDR3 runs to 13 residues. The CDR3 sequence: CASSANREDGYTF. The CDR3 DNA follows: TGTGCCAGCAGCGCCAACAGGGAGGATGGCTACACCTTC.

This clone was seen just once. The CDR3: CASSERRRSETQYF. CDR3 DNA: TGTGCCAGCAGTGAACGGAGACGCTCGGAGACCCAGTACTTC. The genes are TRBV2 and TRBJ2-5; D remains ambiguous. Trimming shortened V by 2 bases and J by 5 bases, and 12 bases separated the two germline ends. CDR1 is SNHLY and CDR2 is FYNNEI in the germline V gene. This CDR3 contains 14 residues.

For the CDR3, the DNA is TGTGCCAGCAGCGCCGACAGTTCAACTAATGAAAAACTGTTTTTT. Translated, it gives CASSADSSTNEKLFF. This chain connects TRBV9 to TRBJ1-4; TRBD1 might be the D (5 bases). The V gene's germline CDR1 is SGDLS and CDR2 YYNGEE. This CDR3 is built from 15 residues. Trimming shortened V by 3 bases and J by 0 bases, and 9 bases separated the two germline ends.

The chain is built from TRBV6-1 and TRBJ1-5, with 8 bases identical to TRBD1. Germline trimming cut 6 bases from V and 9 bases from J; bases unmatched to any gene: 13. CDR1 is MNHNS and CDR2 is SASEGT in the germline V gene. This CDR3 has 15 residues. In nucleotides, the CDR3 is TGTGCCAGCAGACTTTCTATTGGACAGGGAGGGCCCCAGCATTTT. As protein: CASRLSIGQGGPQHF.

CDR3 loop: CASTPDRSAKNIQYF. CDR3 bases: TGTGCCAGCACTCCGGACAGGTCAGCCAAAAACATTCAGTACTTC. The chain uses TRBV6-1 and TRBJ2-4; 7 bases align to TRBD1. J was trimmed by 0 bases and V by 7 bases; bases with no gene match: 6. Germline CDR1 is MNHNS and CDR2 is SASEGT. This CDR3 comprises 15 residues.

CDR3 DNA sequence: TGTGCCAGCAGCGTAGCAGGGGGGAACACTGAAGCTTTCTTT. Translated: CASSVAGGNTEAFF. V usage is TRBV9 and J usage is TRBJ1-1; 7 bases agree with TRBD1. This CDR3 has 14 residues. CDR1 and CDR2 from the germline V gene are SGDLS and YYNGEE. V lost 0 bases and J lost 1; bases outside the gene matches: 0.

V usage is TRBV6-5 and J usage is TRBJ1-4, with D tentatively TRBD1 (6 bases). The germline V gene has CDR1 MNHEY and CDR2 SVGAGI. Trimming shortened V by 6 bases and J by 7 bases, and 18 bases separated the two germline ends. This CDR3 region has 15 residues. CDR3 bases: TGTGCCAGCAGACAGGGAGTGGTCTACGGTGAAAAACTGTTTTTT. Its protein is CASRQGVVYGEKLFF.

This clone was detected once. This chain connects TRBV12-5 to TRBJ2-5; 11 nucleotides align to TRBD1. The CDR3 length is 15 residues. Trimming at V came to 3 bases and at J to 6 bases, leaving 6 bases not matched to a gene. Germline CDR1 and CDR2: LGHNT and FRNRAP. The CDR3 nucleotides read TGTGCTAGTGGTTTCTCAGGACAGGGGGCCCAGACCCAGTACTTC. This translates into CASGFSGQGAQTQYF.

This clone was detected once. The genes are TRBV10-2 and TRBJ1-6; 7 bases are shared with TRBD1. The CDR3 extends over 15 amino acids. V trimming: 7 bases; J trimming: 10 bases; junction bases outside the gene matches: 13. Looked up from germline, CDR1 is WSHSY and CDR2 is SAAADI. The DNA for the CDR3 is TGCGCCAGCAACTACGTATCTACAGGGGACTCACCCCTCCACTTT. This sequence encodes CASNYVSTGDSPLHF.

This chain links TRBV6-5 with TRBJ1-2, with D possibly TRBD1 on 5 matching bases. Per the germline V gene, CDR1 is MNHEY and CDR2 is SVGAGI. The CDR3 covers 12 residues. The V and J ends lost 5 bases and 6 bases respectively, with 10 bases between them. The CDR3 is CASSGGRDGYTF. CDR3 nucleotides: TGTGCCAGCAGTGGGGGACGGGATGGCTACACCTTC.

The V call is TRBV28, the J call TRBJ1-5; D possibly corresponds to TRBD1 (5 bases). This CDR3 comprises 14 residues. V lost 6 bases to trimming and J lost 7 bases, with 16 bases between them. Germline assignment: CDR1 MDHEN and CDR2 SYDVKM. CDR3 coding DNA: TGTGCCAGCAGCCTCTGGGGGGTAGGCCAGCCCCAGCATTTT. Its translation: CASSLWGVGQPQHF.

The chain has TRBV11-3 and TRBJ2-2; D not certain. Germline values: CDR1 SGHNT, CDR2 YENEEA. The CDR3 extends over 13 amino acids. V was shortened by 2 bases and J by 1 base, with 2 bases between the two germline ends. The CDR3 bases are TGTGCCAGCAGCTTAAAGAACACCGGGGAGCTGTTTTTT. It codes for CASSLKNTGELFF.

This chain connects TRBV18 to TRBJ1-2; TRBD1 is a possible D gene (5 bases). V was clipped by 4 bases and J by 5 bases, with 11 bases between them. CDR1 and CDR2 (germline): KGHSH, LQKENI. The CDR3 is made up of 13 amino acids. The DNA of the CDR3 is TGTGCCAGCTCACTTGGGACGTCTTATGGCTACACCTTC. This codes for CASSLGTSYGYTF.

This clone was detected only a few times. The V gene is TRBV25-1, the J gene TRBJ1-4, with 8 bases that match TRBD1. Per the germline V gene, CDR1 is MGHDK and CDR2 is SYGVNS. CDR3 length equals 13 residues. V shed 10 bases and J 4 bases; nucleotides not matched to a gene: 5. CDR3: CATKGQGNEKLFF. As DNA, the CDR3 is TGTGCCACTAAAGGACAGGGTAATGAAAAACTGTTTTTT.

V is TRBV28 and J is TRBJ1-2; 8 bases agree with TRBD1. Germline assignment: CDR1 MDHEN and CDR2 SYDVKM. The CDR3 sequence is 14 residues long. V lost 5 bases to trimming and J lost 4 bases; unmatched junction nucleotides: 6. The CDR3 sequence is CASSRTGGPYGYTF. CDR3 sequence (DNA): TGTGCCAGCAGTCGCACAGGGGGACCCTATGGCTACACCTTC.

This rearrangement joins TRBV28 to TRBJ1-6; D might be TRBD1 (5 bases). Deletions cut 5 bases from V and 1 base from J, with 9 bases between. Germline CDR1 and CDR2: MDHEN and SYDVKM. The CDR3 spans 15 residues. CDR3 amino acids: CASSPGTSYNSPLHF. For the CDR3, the DNA is TGTGCCAGCAGTCCGGGGACGTCCTATAATTCACCCCTCCACTTT.

The chain is built from TRBV5-4 and TRBJ2-3, with 7 bases fitting TRBD2. V was pared by 3 bases and J by 0 bases, with 4 bases of the junction left unmatched. Germline V lookup: CDR1 SGHNT, CDR2 YYREEE (reference sequence). The CDR3 extends over 15 amino acids. DNA for the CDR3: TGTGCCAGCAGCTCGGGGACTATGAGCACAGATACGCAGTATTTT. Translated, it gives CASSSGTMSTDTQYF.

The chain has TRBV5-6 and TRBJ1-5, with 7 bases fitting TRBD1. V was pared by 4 bases and J by 7 bases, with 5 bases of the junction left unmatched. CDR1 is SGHDT, CDR2 YYEEEE, per germline. The CDR3 loop spans 13 amino acids. CDR3 nucleotides: TGTGCCAGCAGCAAACAGGGGTACCAGCCCCAGCATTTT. Its translation is CASSKQGYQPQHF.

This clone showed up just once. The rearrangement links TRBV19 to TRBJ1-1; possibly TRBD1 for D (5 bases). CDR1 is LNHDA, CDR2 SQIVND, per germline (reference sequence). The CDR3 covers 12 residues. V gave up 5 bases and J gave up 11 bases, with 15 bases separating them. Here the CDR3 DNA reads TGTGCCAGTAGTGTAACAGGCGATATGGCTTTCTTT. This codes for CASSVTGDMAFF.

V and J are TRBV19 and TRBJ2-7; 8 positions agree with TRBD2. The junction had 2 bases not matched to a gene; V was cut back by 2 bases and J by 5 bases. CDR3 length: 13 amino acids. Germline V CDR1 and CDR2: LNHDA, SQIVND (reference sequence). In DNA, the CDR3 is TGTGCCAGTAGTATACGCGGGAGGAACGAGCAGTACTTC. Its translation is CASSIRGRNEQYF. The whole variable domain, filled in from reference TRBV19 and TRBJ2-7, reads DGGITQSPKYLFRKEGQNVTLSCEQNLNHDAMYWYRQDPGQGLRLIYYSQIVNDFQKGDIAEGYSVSREKKESFPLTVTSAQKNPTAFYLCASSIRGRNEQYFGPGTRLTVT.

The rearrangement uses TRBV7-9 and TRBJ1-4; tentative D call: TRBD1 (5 bases). In germline, CDR1 is SEHNR, CDR2 FQNEAQ (reference sequence). Between the trimmed V and J ends, which lost 5 bases and 8 bases, there was a span of 21 bases. The CDR3 sequence is 16 residues long. For the CDR3, the DNA is TGTGCCAGCAGCCGCCGGGACGGAGGGCTACAGGAAAAACTGTTTTTT. It codes for CASSRRDGGLQEKLFF.

The chain joins TRBV10-2 to TRBJ2-2; TRBD1 is a possible D gene (6 bases). V shed 3 bases and J shed 6 bases, with 11 bases lying between them. CDR3 size: 14 residues. The V gene's germline CDR1 is WSHSY and CDR2 SAAADI. The CDR3 DNA is TGCGCCAGCAGTGATAGAGGGGGATCCGGGGAGCTGTTTTTT. Translation: CASSDRGGSGELFF.

This chain links TRBV7-9 with TRBJ2-5; no definite D call. V shed 7 bases and J shed 2 bases, with 5 bases lying between them. This CDR3 spans 11 amino acids. Germline V CDR1 and CDR2: SEHNR, FQNEAQ (reference sequence). This CDR3 reads CASTPQETQYF. CDR3 in DNA: TGTGCCAGCACCCCTCAAGAGACCCAGTACTTC. Combining the CDR3 with reference TRBV7-9 and TRBJ2-5 gives the whole variable domain DTGVSQNPRHKITKRGQNVTFRCDPISEHNRLYWYRQTLGQGPEFLTYFQNEAQLEKSRLLSDRFSAERPKGSFSTLEIQRTEQGDSAMYLCASTPQETQYFGPGTRLLVL.